This note documents a single T cell receptor (beta chain) sequence. The record originates from a study of radiotherapy plus CTLA-4 blockade in lung cancer. The ends were cut back, 3 bases at V and 7 bases at J, with 19 bases in the middle. CDR3 length: 16 residues. Germline lookup yields CDR1 PRHDT and CDR2 FYEKMQ (reference sequence). Assay used: immunoSEQ multiplex PCR; TCRdb lists only in-frame clones, some missing. The sample has about 51,000 clones, around 75% seen once; the top ten hold over 6.5%. The chain employs TRBV13 and TRBJ2-1; TRBD2 is a possible D gene (5 bases). This TCR derives from a human donor with non-small cell lung cancer who had a complete response to radiotherapy plus ipilimumab. Material: peripheral blood, obtained from a patient treated with radiotherapy plus ipilimumab. The CDR3 nucleotides read TGTGCCAGCAGCTTCCGGGCCGGACTGAGAGTAAATGAGCAGTTCTTC. It codes for CASSFRAGLRVNEQFF.